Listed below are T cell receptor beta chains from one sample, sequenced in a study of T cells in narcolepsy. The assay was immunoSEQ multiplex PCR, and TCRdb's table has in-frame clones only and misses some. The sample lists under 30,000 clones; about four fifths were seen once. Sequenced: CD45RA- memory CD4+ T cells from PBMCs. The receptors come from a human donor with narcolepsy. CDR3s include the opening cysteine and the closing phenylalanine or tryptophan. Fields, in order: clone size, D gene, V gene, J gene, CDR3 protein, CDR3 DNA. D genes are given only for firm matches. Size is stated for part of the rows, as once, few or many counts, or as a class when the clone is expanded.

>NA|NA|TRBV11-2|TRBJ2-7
CASSLVLARHEQYF
TGTGCCAGCAGCTTAGTCCTAGCTCGGCACGAGCAGTACTTC
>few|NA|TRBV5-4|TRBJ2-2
CASSETGSHGELFF
TGTGCCAGCAGCGAAACAGGGTCCCACGGGGAGCTGTTTTTT
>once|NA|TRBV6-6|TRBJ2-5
CASSVSSHQETQYF
TGTGCCAGCAGTGTATCTAGCCATCAAGAGACCCAGTACTTC
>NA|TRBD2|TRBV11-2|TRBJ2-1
CASSPRGGGGSNEQFF
TGTGCCAGCAGCCCCCGGGGGGGCGGGGGAAGTAATGAGCAGTTCTTC
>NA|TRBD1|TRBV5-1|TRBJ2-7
CASSPRTGIDEQYF
TGCGCCAGCAGCCCTCGGACAGGGATTGACGAGCAGTACTTC
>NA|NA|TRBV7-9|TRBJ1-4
CASSLGGLAEKLFF
TGTGCCAGCAGCTTAGGGGGTCTGGCTGAAAAACTGTTTTTT
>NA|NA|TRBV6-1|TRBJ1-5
CASSELTGLSNQPQHF
TGTGCCAGCAGTGAATTGACAGGCCTTAGCAATCAGCCCCAGCATTTT
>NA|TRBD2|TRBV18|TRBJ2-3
CASSPPASGDTQYF
TGTGCCAGCTCACCACCGGCTAGCGGAGATACGCAGTATTTT
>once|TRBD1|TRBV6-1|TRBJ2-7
CATKTKRDRAYEQYF
TGTGCCACAAAGACGAAACGGGACAGGGCTTACGAGCAGTACTTC
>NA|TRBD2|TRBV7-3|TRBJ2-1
CASSVGLAGENEQFF
TGTGCCAGCAGCGTGGGACTAGCGGGGGAGAATGAGCAGTTCTTC
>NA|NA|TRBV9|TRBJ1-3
CASSANVGQSSGNTIYF
TGTGCCAGCAGTGCCAATGTAGGGCAGTCCTCTGGAAACACCATATATTTT
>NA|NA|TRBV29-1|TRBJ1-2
CSVQDLTNYGYTF
TGCAGCGTCCAGGACCTAACTAACTATGGCTACACCTTC
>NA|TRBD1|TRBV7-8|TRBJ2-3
CASSPRGQRSSTDTQYF
TGTGCCAGCAGCCCCCGGGGACAGAGATCTAGCACAGATACGCAGTATTTT
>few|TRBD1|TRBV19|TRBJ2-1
CASSTGTGKNNEQFF
TGTGCCAGTAGCACCGGGACAGGGAAGAACAATGAGCAGTTCTTC
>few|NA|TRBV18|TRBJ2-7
CASSADRNYEQYF
TGTGCCAGCTCAGCGGACAGAAACTACGAGCAGTACTTC